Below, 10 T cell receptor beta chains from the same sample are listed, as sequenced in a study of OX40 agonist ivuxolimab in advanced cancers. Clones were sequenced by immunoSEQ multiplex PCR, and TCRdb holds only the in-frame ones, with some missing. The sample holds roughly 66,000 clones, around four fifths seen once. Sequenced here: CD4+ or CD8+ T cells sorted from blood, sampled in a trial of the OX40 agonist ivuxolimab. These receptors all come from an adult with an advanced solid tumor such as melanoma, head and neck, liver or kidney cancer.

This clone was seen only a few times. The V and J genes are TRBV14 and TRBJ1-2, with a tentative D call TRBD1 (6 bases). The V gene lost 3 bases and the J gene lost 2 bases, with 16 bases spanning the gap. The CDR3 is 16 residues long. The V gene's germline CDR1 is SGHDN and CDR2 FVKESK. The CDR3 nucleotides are TGTGCCAGCAGCCATGGGGCCGGGGGCGCGAACTATGGCTACACCTTC. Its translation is CASSHGAGGANYGYTF.

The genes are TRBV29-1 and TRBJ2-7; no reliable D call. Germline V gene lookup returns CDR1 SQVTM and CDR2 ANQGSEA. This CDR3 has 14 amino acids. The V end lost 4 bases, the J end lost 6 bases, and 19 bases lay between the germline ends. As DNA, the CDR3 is TGCAGCGTTGTCCAGGCAGTAGGTAGGACCGAGCAGTACTTC. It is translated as CSVVQAVGRTEQYF.

The CDR3 reads CASALRDGRGREQYF. In DNA form, the CDR3 reads TGTGCCAGCGCTCTGAGGGACGGGCGAGGGAGGGAGCAGTACTTC. V gene TRBV6-1 combines with J gene TRBJ2-7; a possible D gene is TRBD2 (6 bases). Trimming took 8 bases from V and 7 from J, leaving 24 bases between them. CDR3 length: 15 amino acids. The germline V gene encodes CDR1 MNHNS and CDR2 SASEGT.

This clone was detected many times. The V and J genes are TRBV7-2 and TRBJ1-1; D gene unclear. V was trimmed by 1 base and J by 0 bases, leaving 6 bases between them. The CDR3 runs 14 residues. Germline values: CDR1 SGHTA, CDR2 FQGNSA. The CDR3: CASSLGTMNTEAFF. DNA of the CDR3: TGTGCCAGCAGCTTAGGGACGATGAACACTGAAGCTTTCTTT.

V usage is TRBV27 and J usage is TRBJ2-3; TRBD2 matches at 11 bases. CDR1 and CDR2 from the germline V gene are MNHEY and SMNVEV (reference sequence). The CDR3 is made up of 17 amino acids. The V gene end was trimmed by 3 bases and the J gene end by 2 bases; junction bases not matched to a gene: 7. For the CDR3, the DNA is TGTGCCAGCAGTTTCGGTCTAGCGGGGGGATACACAGATACGCAGTATTTT. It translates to CASSFGLAGGYTDTQYF.

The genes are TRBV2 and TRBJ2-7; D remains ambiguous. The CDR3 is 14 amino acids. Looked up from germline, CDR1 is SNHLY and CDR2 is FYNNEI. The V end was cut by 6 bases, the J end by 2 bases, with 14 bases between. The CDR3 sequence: CASRDNPATYEQYF. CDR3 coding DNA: TGTGCCAGCAGAGACAACCCTGCCACCTACGAGCAGTACTTC.

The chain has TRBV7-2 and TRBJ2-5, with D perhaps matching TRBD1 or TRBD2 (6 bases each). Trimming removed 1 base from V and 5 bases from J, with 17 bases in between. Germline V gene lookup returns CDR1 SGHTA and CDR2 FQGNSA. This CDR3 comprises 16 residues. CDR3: CASSLEFVGGRETQYF. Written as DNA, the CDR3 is TGTGCCAGCAGCTTAGAATTTGTAGGGGGGAGGGAGACCCAGTACTTC.

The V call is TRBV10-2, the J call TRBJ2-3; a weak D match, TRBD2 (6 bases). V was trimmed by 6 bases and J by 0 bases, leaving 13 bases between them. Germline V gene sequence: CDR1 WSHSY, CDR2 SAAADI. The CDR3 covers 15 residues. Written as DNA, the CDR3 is TGCGCCAGCAGGGAACTAGCCTGGAGCACAGATACGCAGTATTTT. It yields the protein CASRELAWSTDTQYF.

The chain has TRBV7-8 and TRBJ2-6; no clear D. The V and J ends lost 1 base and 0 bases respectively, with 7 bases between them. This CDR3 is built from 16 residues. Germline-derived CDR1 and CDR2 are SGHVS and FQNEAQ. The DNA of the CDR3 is TGTGCCAGCAGCTTAGTCACGGTCTCTGGGGCCAACGTCCTGACTTTC. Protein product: CASSLVTVSGANVLTF.

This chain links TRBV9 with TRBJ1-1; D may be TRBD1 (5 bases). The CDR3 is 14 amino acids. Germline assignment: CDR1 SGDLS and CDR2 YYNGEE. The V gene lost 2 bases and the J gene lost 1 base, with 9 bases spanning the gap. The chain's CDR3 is CASSVLTGNTEAFF. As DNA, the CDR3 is TGTGCCAGCAGCGTTTTAACAGGGAACACTGAAGCTTTCTTT.